Below, one T cell receptor beta chain is given with its context. CDR3 length equals 14 residues. Germline values: CDR1 ENHRY, CDR2 SYGVKD. Trimming pared 5 bases from V and 9 bases from J, leaving 14 bases between. Sorting was performed after the reaction on proliferating CFSE-low CD3+CD4+ and CD3+CD8+ responders. The data are from a study of graft-versus-host responses after intestinal transplantation. Study findings and constraints: When patients had graft-donor T cell macrochimerism, their allografts held high graft-versus-host to host-versus-graft clonal ratios. Among recipient marrow samples, GvH clones were found; some appeared first in ileum or blood.

Assay: immunoSEQ multiplex PCR; the TCRdb copy retains only in-frame clones and omits some. The sample holds fewer than 25,000 clones, around 44% seen once. The receptor comes from a human patient who received an intestinal transplant. The gene calls are TRBV10-3 and TRBJ1-6; possibly TRBD1 for D (5 bases). The starting material was alloreactive CD4+ T cells from a mixed lymphocyte reaction culture, obtained before intestinal transplant. Subset given: CFSE-low proliferating T cells sorted from roughly 6-day pre-transplant mixed lymphocyte reaction (GvH or HvG direction). CDR3 DNA: TGTGCCATCAGTCCGGGGCTGACTAGTTCACCCCTCCACTTT. Its translation: CAISPGLTSSPLHF.